This T cell receptor beta chain is from a study of shared clonotypes between healthy human individuals. Genomic DNA from each subset was divided evenly over several immunoSEQ plates. Only in-frame clones appear in the TCRdb table, and some are missing; sequencing was by immunoSEQ multiplex PCR. The sample lists roughly 2.5 million clones, around nine tenths seen once, with 0.11% to 0.15% in the top ten. This receptor was taken from a man younger than 30 in good health. The specimen was naive CD4+ T cells sorted from blood. Documented subset: CD45RA+ positively selected.

The CDR3 loop reads CASSQGLAGPTDTQYF. The CDR3 DNA reads as TGTGCCAGCAGCCAGGGACTAGCGGGGCCTACAGATACGCAGTATTTT. The V call is TRBV7-9, the J call TRBJ2-3; 13 bases map to TRBD2. In germline, CDR1 is SEHNR, CDR2 FQNEAQ (reference sequence). The V and J ends lost 5 bases and 3 bases, in that order; junction bases with no gene match: 5. The length of the CDR3 is 16 residues.